In this sample, the clone carrying this T cell receptor beta chain turned up many times. V was shortened by 6 bases and J by 4 bases, with 12 bases between the two germline ends. The CDR3 covers 14 residues. Germline values: CDR1 SNHLY, CDR2 FYNNEI. The data were obtained in a study of T cell repertoires in cytomegalovirus infection. Across the whole study: It was the public TCR beta signatures that indicated both CMV infection and matching HLA type.

TCRdb recomputed calls from the reads with MiXCR, one row per CDR3 protein. Seen here are approximately 150,000 distinct CDR3 sequences, under 8% observed once, and the top ten hold about a sixth. Sequenced material: PBMCs. This receptor was obtained from a human donor in good health (CMV status not recorded). Some clones in this sample may be carry-over from other donors' samples. The chain combines TRBV2 with TRBJ1-4, with D possibly matching TRBD1 (5 bases). The DNA of the CDR3 is TGTGCCAGCAGCCGAACAGGAGTTAATGAAAAACTGTTTTTT. Residues: CASSRTGVNEKLFF.